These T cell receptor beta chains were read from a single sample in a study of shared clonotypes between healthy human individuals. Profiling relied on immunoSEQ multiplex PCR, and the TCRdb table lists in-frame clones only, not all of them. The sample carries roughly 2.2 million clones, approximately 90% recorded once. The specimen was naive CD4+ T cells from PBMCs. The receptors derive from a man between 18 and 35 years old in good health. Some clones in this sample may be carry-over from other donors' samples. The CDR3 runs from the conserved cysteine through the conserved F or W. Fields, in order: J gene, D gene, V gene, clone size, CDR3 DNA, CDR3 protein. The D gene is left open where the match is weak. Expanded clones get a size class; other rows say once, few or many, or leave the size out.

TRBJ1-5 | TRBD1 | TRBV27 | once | TGTGCCAGCAGTCGGGGACAGGGGGCGAGCAATCAGCCCCAGCATTTT | CASSRGQGASNQPQHF
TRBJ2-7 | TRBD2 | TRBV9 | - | TGTGCCAGCAGCGCTGGGGGACTAGCGGGATGGTACGAGCAGTACTTC | CASSAGGLAGWYEQYF
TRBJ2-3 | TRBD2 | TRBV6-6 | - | TGTGCCAGCAGTTACCGGGGGCTAGCGGGATTTGATACGCAGTATTTT | CASSYRGLAGFDTQYF
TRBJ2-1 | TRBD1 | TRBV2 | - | TGTGCCAGCAGCACTCCGGACAGGGGCCAATACAATGAGCAGTTCTTC | CASSTPDRGQYNEQFF
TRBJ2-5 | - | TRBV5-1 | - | TGCGCCAGCAGCTCTACCCTCAGGGAGACCCAGTACTTC | CASSSTLRETQYF
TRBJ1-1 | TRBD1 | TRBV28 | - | TGTGCCAGCAGTCGACGGACAGGGGGAGCTGAAGCTTTCTTT | CASSRRTGGAEAFF
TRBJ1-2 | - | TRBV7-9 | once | TGTGCCAGCAGCTTGGAAGTGGGGGGCTACACCTTC | CASSLEVGGYTF
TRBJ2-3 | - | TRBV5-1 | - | TGCGCCAGCAGCGAACTAGCAGTTAGCACAGATACGCAGTATTTT | CASSELAVSTDTQYF
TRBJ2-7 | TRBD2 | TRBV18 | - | TGTGCCAGCTCACACGGGACTAGCGGGAACTACGAGCAGTACTTC | CASSHGTSGNYEQYF
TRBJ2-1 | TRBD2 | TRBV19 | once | TGTGCCAGTAGTGTGAGGGGACTAGCGGGACCTAACAATGAGCAGTTCTTC | CASSVRGLAGPNNEQFF
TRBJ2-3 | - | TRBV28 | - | TGTGCCAGCAGCGACAGCGCCACAGATACGCAGTATTTT | CASSDSATDTQYF
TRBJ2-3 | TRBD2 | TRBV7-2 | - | TGTGCCAGCAGCTCGGGACTAGCGGCCGGCACAGATACGCAGTATTTT | CASSSGLAAGTDTQYF
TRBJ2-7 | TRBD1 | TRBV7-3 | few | TGTGCCAGCAGCTCCGGGACAGGGGCCGAGCAGTACTTC | CASSSGTGAEQYF
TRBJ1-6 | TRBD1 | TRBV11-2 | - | TGTGCCAGCAGACCCAACAGGGGCAGGTCTAATTCACCCCTCCACTTT | CASRPNRGRSNSPLHF
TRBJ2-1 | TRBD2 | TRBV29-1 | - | TGCAGCGTTGCCTTACTAGCGGGACGGAGCTCCTACAATGAGCAGTTCTTC | CSVALLAGRSSYNEQFF
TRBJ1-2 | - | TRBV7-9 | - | TGTGCCAGCAGCCACAGGGACTCCGGCTACACCTTC | CASSHRDSGYTF
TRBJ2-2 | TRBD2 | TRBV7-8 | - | TGTGCCAGCAGCTTACGAGAGCGGGAGGGCCGGACCGGGGAGCTGTTTTTT | CASSLREREGRTGELFF
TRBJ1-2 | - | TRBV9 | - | TGTGCCAGCAGGGACGCAACAGGCTCAGCCTATGGCTACACCTTC | CASRDATGSAYGYTF
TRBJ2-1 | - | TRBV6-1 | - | TGTGCCAGCAGTGCAGCGGCCTCCTACAATGAGCAGTTCTTC | CASSAAASYNEQFF
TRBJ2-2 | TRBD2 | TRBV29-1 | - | TGCAGCACCGGGGGGGCCGGGGAGCTGTTTTTT | CSTGGAGELFF
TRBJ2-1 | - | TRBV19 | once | TGTGCCAGTAGTATAGGCTTGGGGGCCTCCTACAATGAGCAGTTCTTC | CASSIGLGASYNEQFF
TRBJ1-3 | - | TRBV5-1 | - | TGCGCCAGCAGCCCGGGACCTGGAAACACCATATATTTT | CASSPGPGNTIYF
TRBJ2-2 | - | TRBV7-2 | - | TGTGCCAGCAGCTTAGTCGGACGCGTCGGGGAGCTGTTTTTT | CASSLVGRVGELFF
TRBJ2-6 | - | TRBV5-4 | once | TGTGCCAGCAGCCGAGAGAGGGCCAACGTCCTGACTTTC | CASSRERANVLTF
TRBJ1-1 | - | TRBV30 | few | TGTGCCTGGAGTGTCGGGGGGAAGTCTGAAGCTTTCTTT | CAWSVGGKSEAFF
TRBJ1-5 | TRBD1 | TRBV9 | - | TGTGCCAGCAGCGTTACAGGGGGCAATCAGCCCCAGCATTTT | CASSVTGGNQPQHF
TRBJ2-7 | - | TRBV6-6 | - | TGTGCCAGCAGTCGTAACTACGAGCAGTACTTC | CASSRNYEQYF
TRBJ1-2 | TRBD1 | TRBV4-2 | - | TGTGCCAGCAGCCAAGTCTGGGGGACAGCTGATAACTATGGCTACACCTTC | CASSQVWGTADNYGYTF
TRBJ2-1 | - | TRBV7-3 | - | TGTGCCAGCAGCTTAACGGCCAGGACAAGACAGTTCTTC | CASSLTARTRQFF
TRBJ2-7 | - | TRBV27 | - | TGTGCCAGCAGTTTAGATGGGCGCATCGCCTACGAGCAGTACTTC | CASSLDGRIAYEQYF
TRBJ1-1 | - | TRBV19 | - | TGTGCCAGTAGTATTTTTGGGACGGAAGCTTTCTTT | CASSIFGTEAFF
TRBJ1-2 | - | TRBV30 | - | TGTGCCTGGAGTTCAGGTTCGCGGACCTTCCGTGATAACTATGGCTACACCTTC | CAWSSGSRTFRDNYGYTF
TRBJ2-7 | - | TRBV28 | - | TGTGCCAGCAGTTTCTCCCTGCGACGGGTCTCCTACGAGCAGTACTTC | CASSFSLRRVSYEQYF
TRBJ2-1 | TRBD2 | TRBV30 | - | TGTGCCTGGAGTACTTTAGCGGGGGGAAGCTCCTACAATGAGCAGTTCTTC | CAWSTLAGGSSYNEQFF
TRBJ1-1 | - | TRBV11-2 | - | TGTGCCAGCAGCTTAGATAGGACCGAAGCTTTCTTT | CASSLDRTEAFF
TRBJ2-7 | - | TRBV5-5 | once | TGTGCCAGCAGTTGGCTAGTCGGAACCACCTACGAGCAGTACTTC | CASSWLVGTTYEQYF
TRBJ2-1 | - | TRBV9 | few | TGTGCCAGCAGCGTAGGAGGGGGAGGGATCTACAATGAGCAGTTCTTC | CASSVGGGGIYNEQFF
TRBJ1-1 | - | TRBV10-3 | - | TGTGCCATCAGTAACAGGTCCAACACTGAAGCTTTCTTT | CAISNRSNTEAFF
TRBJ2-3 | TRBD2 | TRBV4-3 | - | TGCGCCAGCAGCCAAGACCGGGACTACCGCACAGATACGCAGTATTTT | CASSQDRDYRTDTQYF
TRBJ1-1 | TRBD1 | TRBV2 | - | TGTGCCAGCAGTGTTGGACAGGGCGGGGAGGGGTGGGCAAACACTGAAGCTTTCTTT | CASSVGQGGEGWANTEAFF
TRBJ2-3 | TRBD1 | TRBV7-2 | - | TGTGCCAGCAGCTCCGGACAGGTCACAGATACGCAGTATTTT | CASSSGQVTDTQYF
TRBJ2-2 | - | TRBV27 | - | TGTGCCAGCAGTTTATTGGTGACCTCGAACACCGGGGAGCTGTTTTTT | CASSLLVTSNTGELFF
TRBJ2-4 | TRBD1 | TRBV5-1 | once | TGCGCCAGCAGCCCAGGGACAGAGAAAAACATTCAGTACTTC | CASSPGTEKNIQYF
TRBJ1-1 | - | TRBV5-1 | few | TGCGCCAGCAGCTTGTGGCCCCTCCCCCAGGGTGCGGGTAACACTGAAGCTTTCTTT | CASSLWPLPQGAGNTEAFF
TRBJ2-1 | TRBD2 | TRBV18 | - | TGTGCCAGCTCACCACCGACTAGCGGGGAAAGAAATGAGCAGTTCTTC | CASSPPTSGERNEQFF